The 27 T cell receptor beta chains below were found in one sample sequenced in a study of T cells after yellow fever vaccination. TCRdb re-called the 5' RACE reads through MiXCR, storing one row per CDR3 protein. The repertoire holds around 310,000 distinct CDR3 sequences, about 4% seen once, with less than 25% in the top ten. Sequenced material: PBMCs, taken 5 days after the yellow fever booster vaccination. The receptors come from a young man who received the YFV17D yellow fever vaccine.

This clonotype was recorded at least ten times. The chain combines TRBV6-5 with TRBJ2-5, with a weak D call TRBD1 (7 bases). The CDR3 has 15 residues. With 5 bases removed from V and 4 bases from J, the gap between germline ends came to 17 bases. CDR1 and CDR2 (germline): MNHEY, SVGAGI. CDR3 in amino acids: CASSKGTVGGETQYF. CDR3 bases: TGTGCCAGCAGTAAGGGGACAGTGGGGGGAGAGACCCAGTACTTC.

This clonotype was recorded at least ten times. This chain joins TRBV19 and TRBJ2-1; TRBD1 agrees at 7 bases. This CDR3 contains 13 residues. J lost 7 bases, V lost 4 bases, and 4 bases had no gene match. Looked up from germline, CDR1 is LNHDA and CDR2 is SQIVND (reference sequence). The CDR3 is CASSRVGQNEQFF. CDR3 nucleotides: TGTGCCAGTAGTAGGGTGGGACAGAATGAGCAGTTCTTC.

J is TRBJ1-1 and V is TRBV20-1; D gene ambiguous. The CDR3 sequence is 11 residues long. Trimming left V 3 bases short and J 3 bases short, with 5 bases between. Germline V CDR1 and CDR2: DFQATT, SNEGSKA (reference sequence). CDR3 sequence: CSASADTEAFF. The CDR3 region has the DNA TGCAGTGCTAGTGCCGACACTGAAGCTTTCTTT.

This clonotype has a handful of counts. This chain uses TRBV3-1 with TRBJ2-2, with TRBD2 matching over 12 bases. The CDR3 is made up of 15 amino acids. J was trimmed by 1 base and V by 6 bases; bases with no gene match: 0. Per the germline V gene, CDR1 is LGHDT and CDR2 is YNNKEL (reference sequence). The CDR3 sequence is CASRLAGGNTGELFF. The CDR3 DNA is TGTGCCAGCAGACTAGCGGGGGGGAACACCGGGGAGCTGTTTTTT.

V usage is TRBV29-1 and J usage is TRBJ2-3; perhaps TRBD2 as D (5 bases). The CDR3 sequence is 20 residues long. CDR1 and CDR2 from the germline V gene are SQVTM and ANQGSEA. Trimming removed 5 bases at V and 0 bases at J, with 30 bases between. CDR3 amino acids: CSVLLKRGKSPRGSTDTQYF. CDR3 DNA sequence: TGCAGCGTTCTCCTAAAACGGGGAAAAAGTCCCCGGGGTAGCACAGATACGCAGTATTTT.

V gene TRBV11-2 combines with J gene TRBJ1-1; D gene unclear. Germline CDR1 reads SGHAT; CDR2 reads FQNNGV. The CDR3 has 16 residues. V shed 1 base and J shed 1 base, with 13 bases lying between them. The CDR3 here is CASSLGPPTPNTEAFF. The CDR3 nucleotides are TGTGCCAGCAGCTTAGGTCCCCCCACCCCGAACACTGAAGCTTTCTTT. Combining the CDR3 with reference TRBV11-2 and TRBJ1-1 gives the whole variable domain EAGVAQSPRYKIIEKRQSVAFWCNPISGHATLYWYQQILGQGPKLLIQFQNNGVVDDSQLPKDRFSAERLKGVDSTLKIQPAKLEDSAVYLCASSLGPPTPNTEAFFGQGTRLTVV.

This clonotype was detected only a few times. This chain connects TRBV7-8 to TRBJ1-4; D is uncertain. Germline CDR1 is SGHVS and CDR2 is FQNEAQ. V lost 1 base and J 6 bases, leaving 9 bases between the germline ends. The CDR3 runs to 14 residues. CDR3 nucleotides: TGTGCCAGCAGCTTAGGGACTGAGGATGAAAAACTGTTTTTT. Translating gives CASSLGTEDEKLFF.

CDR3 sequence: CASSYPGQSTDTQYF. The CDR3 DNA follows: TGTGCCAGCAGTTACCCGGGACAGAGCACAGATACGCAGTATTTT. The genes are TRBV6-8 and TRBJ2-3; 7 bases align to TRBD1. Trimming took 2 bases from V and 0 from J; bases not matched to a gene: 2. Germline loops: CDR1 MNHGY, CDR2 SAAAGT. There are 15 residues in the CDR3.

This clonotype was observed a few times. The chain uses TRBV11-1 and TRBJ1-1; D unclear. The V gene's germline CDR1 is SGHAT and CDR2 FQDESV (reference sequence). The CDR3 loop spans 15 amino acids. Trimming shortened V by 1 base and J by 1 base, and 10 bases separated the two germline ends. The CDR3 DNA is TGTGCCAGCAGCTTAGGGTCGCCGGGGAACACTGAAGCTTTCTTT. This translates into CASSLGSPGNTEAFF.

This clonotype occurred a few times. The CDR3 region is CASSWTGSNSPLHF. Here the CDR3 DNA reads TGTGCCAGCAGTTGGACAGGGTCGAATTCACCCCTCCACTTT. This rearrangement joins TRBV28 to TRBJ1-6; 8 bases fit TRBD1. This CDR3 is 14 amino acids long. The trim removed 4 bases at V and 7 bases at J, leaving 3 bases unmatched. Per the germline V gene, CDR1 is MDHEN and CDR2 is SYDVKM.

The CDR3 DNA is TGTGCCAGCAGCCAACTAACAGGGGGCGCCGCAACTAATGAAAAACTGTTTTTT. The encoded protein is CASSQLTGGAATNEKLFF. The chain recombines TRBV4-2 with TRBJ1-4, with 9 bases lining up with TRBD1. Germline CDR1 LGHNA, CDR2 YNFKEQ. This CDR3 spans 18 amino acids. V lost 2 bases and J lost 0; bases outside the gene matches: 7.

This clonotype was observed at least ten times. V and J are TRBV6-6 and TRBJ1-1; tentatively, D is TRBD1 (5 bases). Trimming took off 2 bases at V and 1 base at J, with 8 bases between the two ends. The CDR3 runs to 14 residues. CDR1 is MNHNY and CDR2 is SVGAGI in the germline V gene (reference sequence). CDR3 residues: CASSYGGSNTEAFF. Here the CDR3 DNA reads TGTGCCAGCAGTTACGGGGGATCGAACACTGAAGCTTTCTTT.

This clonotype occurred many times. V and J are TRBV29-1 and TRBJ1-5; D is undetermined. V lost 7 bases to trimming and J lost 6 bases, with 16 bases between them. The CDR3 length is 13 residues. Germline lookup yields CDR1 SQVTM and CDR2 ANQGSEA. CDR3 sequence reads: CSATNGVGQPQHF. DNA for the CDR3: TGCAGCGCCACCAATGGGGTGGGTCAGCCCCAGCATTTT. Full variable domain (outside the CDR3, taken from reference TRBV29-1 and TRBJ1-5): SAVISQKPSRDICQRGTSLTIQCQVDSQVTMMFWYRQQPGQSLTLIATANQGSEATYESGFVIDKFPISRPNLTFSTLTVSNMSPEDSSIYLCSATNGVGQPQHFGDGTRLSIL.

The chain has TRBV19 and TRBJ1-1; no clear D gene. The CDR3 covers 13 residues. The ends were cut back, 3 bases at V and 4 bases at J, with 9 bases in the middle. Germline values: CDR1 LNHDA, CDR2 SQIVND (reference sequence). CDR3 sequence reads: CASSITGVTEAFF. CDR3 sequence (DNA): TGTGCCAGTAGTATTACGGGTGTCACTGAAGCTTTCTTT.

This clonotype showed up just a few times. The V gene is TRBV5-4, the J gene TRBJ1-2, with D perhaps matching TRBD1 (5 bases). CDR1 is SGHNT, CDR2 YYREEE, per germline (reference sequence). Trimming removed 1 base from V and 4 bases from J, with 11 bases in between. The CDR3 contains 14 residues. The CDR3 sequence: CASSLREQGYGYTF. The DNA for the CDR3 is TGTGCCAGCAGCTTGCGTGAGCAGGGCTATGGCTACACCTTC.

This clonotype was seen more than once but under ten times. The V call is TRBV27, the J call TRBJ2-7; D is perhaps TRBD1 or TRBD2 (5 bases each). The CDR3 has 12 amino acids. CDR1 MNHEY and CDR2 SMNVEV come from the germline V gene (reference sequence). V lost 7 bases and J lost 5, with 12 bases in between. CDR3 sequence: CASNFGGNEQYV. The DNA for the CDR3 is TGTGCCAGCAATTTTGGGGGAAACGAGCAGTACGTC.

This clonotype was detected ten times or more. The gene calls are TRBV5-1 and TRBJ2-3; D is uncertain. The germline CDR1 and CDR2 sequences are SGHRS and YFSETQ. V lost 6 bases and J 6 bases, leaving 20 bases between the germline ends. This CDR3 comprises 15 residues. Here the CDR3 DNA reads TGCGCCAGCAATCCCGCCCCGCCGATGGCGGATACGCAGTATTTT. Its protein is CASNPAPPMADTQYF.

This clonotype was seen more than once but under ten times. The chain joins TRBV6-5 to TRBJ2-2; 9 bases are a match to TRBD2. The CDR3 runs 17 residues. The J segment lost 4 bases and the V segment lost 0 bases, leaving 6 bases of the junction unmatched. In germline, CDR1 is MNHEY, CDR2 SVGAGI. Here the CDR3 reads CASSYSAGGVSTGELFF. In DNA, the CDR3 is TGTGCCAGCAGTTACTCGGCGGGGGGGGTGAGCACCGGGGAGCTGTTTTTT.

The CDR3 spells CASSLVSETGELFF. The CDR3 DNA sequence: TGTGCCAGCAGCTTAGTGTCTGAGACCGGGGAGCTGTTTTTT. The chain combines TRBV7-9 with TRBJ2-2; D remains ambiguous. The germline V gene has CDR1 SEHNR and CDR2 FQNEAQ (reference sequence). This CDR3 contains 14 residues. Trimming removed 1 base at V and 5 bases at J, with 8 bases between.

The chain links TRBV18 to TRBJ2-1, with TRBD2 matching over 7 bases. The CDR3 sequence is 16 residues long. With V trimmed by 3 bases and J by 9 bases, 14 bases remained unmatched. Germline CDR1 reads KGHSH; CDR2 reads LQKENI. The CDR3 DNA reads TGTGCCAGCTCACCGGGACTAAATAAAGGTGGAGGTGAGCAGTTCTTC. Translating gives CASSPGLNKGGGEQFF.

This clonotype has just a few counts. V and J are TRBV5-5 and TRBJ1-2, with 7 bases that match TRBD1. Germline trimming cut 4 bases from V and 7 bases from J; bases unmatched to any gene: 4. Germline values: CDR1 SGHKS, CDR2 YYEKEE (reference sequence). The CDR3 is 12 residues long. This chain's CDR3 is CASSAGTVGYTF. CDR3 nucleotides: TGTGCCAGCAGCGCGGGGACAGTTGGCTACACCTTC.

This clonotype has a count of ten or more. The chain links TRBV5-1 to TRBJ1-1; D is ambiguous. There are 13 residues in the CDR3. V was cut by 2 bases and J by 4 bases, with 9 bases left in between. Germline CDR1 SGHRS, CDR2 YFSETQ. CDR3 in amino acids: CASSFEGGTEAFF. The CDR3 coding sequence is TGCGCCAGCAGCTTCGAGGGAGGCACTGAAGCTTTCTTT.

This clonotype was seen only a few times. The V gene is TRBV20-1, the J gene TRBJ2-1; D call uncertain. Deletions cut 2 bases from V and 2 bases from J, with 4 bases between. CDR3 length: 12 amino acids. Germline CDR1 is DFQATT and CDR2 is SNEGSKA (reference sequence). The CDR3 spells CSARYAYNEQFF. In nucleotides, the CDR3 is TGCAGTGCTAGATACGCCTACAATGAGCAGTTCTTC.

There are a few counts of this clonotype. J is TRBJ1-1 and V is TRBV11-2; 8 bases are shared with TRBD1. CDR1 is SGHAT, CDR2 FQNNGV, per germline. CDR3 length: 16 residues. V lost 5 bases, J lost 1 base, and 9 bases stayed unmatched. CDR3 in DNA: TGTGCCAGCAGCACCTACAGGGGGTTAGGGAACACTGAAGCTTTCTTT. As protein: CASSTYRGLGNTEAFF. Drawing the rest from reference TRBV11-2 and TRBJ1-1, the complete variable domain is EAGVAQSPRYKIIEKRQSVAFWCNPISGHATLYWYQQILGQGPKLLIQFQNNGVVDDSQLPKDRFSAERLKGVDSTLKIQPAKLEDSAVYLCASSTYRGLGNTEAFFGQGTRLTVV.

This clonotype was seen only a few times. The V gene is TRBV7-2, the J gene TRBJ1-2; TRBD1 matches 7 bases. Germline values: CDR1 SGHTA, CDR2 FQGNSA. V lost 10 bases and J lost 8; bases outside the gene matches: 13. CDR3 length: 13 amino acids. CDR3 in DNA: TGTGCCAACGGGGGACAGCCCACCGGGGGCTACACCTTC. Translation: CANGGQPTGGYTF.

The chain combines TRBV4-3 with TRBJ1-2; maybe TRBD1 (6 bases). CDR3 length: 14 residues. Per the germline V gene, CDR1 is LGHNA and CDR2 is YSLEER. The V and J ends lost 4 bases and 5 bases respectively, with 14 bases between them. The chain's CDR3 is CASSPGTGRYGYTF. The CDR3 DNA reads TGCGCCAGCAGCCCCGGTACAGGGCGGTATGGCTACACCTTC.

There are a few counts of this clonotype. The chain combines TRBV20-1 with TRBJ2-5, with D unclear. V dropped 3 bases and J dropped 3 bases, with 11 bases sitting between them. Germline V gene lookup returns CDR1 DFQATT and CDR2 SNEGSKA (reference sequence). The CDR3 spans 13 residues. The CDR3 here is CSARDGKKETQYF. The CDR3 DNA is TGCAGTGCTAGGGACGGCAAGAAAGAGACCCAGTACTTC.